This T cell receptor (beta chain) was recovered during a study of liver allograft versus peripheral blood T cells. Study context: Graft-liver T cell receptor repertoires were compared against recipient peripheral blood repertoires.

MiXCR was run by TCRdb on the reads, yielding one entry per CDR3 protein. The repertoire holds approximately 13,000 distinct CDR3 sequences, with 20% to 25% as singletons. Points from the study as a whole: Liver allograft T cell receptor repertoires were reported to differ from peripheral blood repertoires.

CDR1 is LNHNV, CDR2 YYDKDF, per germline (reference sequence). V gave up 1 base and J gave up 6 bases, with 13 bases separating them. The CDR3 consists of 15 residues. Comments on this clonotype: As yet, its antigen is unknown.

The sequence was collected from a human patient who had a liver transplant. Some of the T cells might come from the graft donor. V is TRBV15 and J is TRBJ1-5; a weak D match, TRBD1 (6 bases). CDR3 DNA: TGTGCCACCAGCAGAGCTTTGGGGGCCGGTCAGCCCCAGCATTTT. Protein: CATSRALGAGQPQHF.